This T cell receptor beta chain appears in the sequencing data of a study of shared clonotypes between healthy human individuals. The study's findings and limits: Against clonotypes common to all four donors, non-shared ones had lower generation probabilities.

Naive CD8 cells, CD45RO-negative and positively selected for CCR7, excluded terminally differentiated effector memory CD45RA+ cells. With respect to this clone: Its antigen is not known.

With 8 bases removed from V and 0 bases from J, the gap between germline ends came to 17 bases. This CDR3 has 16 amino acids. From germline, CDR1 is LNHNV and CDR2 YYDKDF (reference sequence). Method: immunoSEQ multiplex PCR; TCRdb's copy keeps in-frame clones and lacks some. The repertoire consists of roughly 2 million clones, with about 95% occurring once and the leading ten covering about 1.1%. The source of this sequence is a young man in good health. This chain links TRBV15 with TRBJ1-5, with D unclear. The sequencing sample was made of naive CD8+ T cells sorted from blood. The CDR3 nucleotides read TGTGCCACCCTAATAGGGCCTCCGTATAGCAATCAGCCCCAGCATTTT. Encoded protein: CATLIGPPYSNQPQHF.